The clone carrying this TCR beta chain was observed once. The data originate from a study of control samples from healthy donors and cancer patients. Trimming removed 0 bases at V and 4 bases at J, with 13 bases between. In germline, CDR1 is SGDLS, CDR2 YYNGEE. The CDR3 is 15 residues long. Produced via immunoSEQ multiplex PCR; TCRdb's table is partial and in-frame only. The sample lists under 150,000 clones; around 90% were seen once. The gene calls are TRBV9 and TRBJ1-2, with D maybe TRBD1 (6 bases). Source material: blood. This receptor was identified in a man aged 35-49 years in good health. The CDR3 reads CASSVAYGGAYGYTF. For the CDR3, the DNA is TGTGCCAGCAGCGTAGCTTATGGGGGGGCCTATGGCTACACCTTC.